One sample yielded the 12 T cell receptor beta chains listed below, sequenced in a study of shared clonotypes between healthy human individuals. Some clones are missing from TCRdb's copy, which holds only in-frame ones; the method was immunoSEQ multiplex PCR. The sample holds approximately 2.1 million clones; 85% to 95% are singletons and the top ten take 0.39%. The source material was naive CD4+ T cells from PBMCs. This sample's subset: CD45RA+ positively selected. These receptor sequences come from a man between 18 and 35 years old in good health. Some clones in this sample may be carry-over from other donors' samples.

The chain is built from TRBV6-1 and TRBJ2-1; TRBD2 aligns across 14 bases. CDR3 length: 17 residues. J lost 8 bases, V lost 2 bases, and 8 bases had no gene match. In germline, CDR1 is MNHNS, CDR2 SASEGT. The CDR3 protein is CASSELSTSGRVYEQFF. CDR3 DNA: TGTGCCAGCAGTGAACTCTCGACTAGCGGGAGGGTCTATGAGCAGTTCTTC.

The chain has TRBV29-1 and TRBJ2-7, with D unresolved. The CDR3 is 14 amino acids. The V gene's germline CDR1 is SQVTM and CDR2 ANQGSEA. The germline V and J ends were trimmed by 7 bases and 0 bases, with 16 bases remaining between them. The CDR3, as DNA: TGCAGCGCGTTCGACACGGAACTCTCCTACGAGCAGTACTTC. This encodes CSAFDTELSYEQYF.

This chain joins TRBV5-4 and TRBJ2-1; 11 bases are a match to TRBD2. Germline V gene lookup returns CDR1 SGHNT and CDR2 YYREEE (reference sequence). V was pared by 5 bases and J by 7 bases, with 8 bases of the junction left unmatched. The CDR3 has 15 amino acids. The CDR3 reads CASSFLAGGLNEQFF. In DNA form, the CDR3 reads TGTGCCAGCAGTTTTCTAGCGGGAGGTTTGAATGAGCAGTTCTTC. Variable domain in full (rest from reference TRBV5-4 and TRBJ2-1): ETGVTQSPTHLIKTRGQQVTLRCSSQSGHNTVSWYQQALGQGPQFIFQYYREEENGRGNFPPRFSGLQFPNYSSELNVNALELDDSALYLCASSFLAGGLNEQFFGPGTRLTVL.

This chain uses TRBV7-9 with TRBJ2-3; 10 nucleotides match TRBD2. The CDR3 covers 15 residues. With 5 bases clipped from V and 3 bases from J, the junction kept 5 bases outside the gene matches. Germline assignment: CDR1 SEHNR and CDR2 FQNEAQ (reference sequence). The CDR3 protein is CASSRSGRGTDTQYF. CDR3 nucleotide sequence: TGTGCCAGCAGCCGCAGCGGGAGGGGAACAGATACGCAGTATTTT.

This clone was observed once. The CDR3, as DNA: TGTGCCAGCAGTTTAGCCAAACAGCCCCAGCATTTT. This codes for CASSLAKQPQHF. The chain carries TRBV28 and TRBJ1-5; D not resolved. This CDR3 contains 12 residues. V was trimmed by 2 bases and J by 7 bases, leaving 6 bases between them. Germline CDR1 reads MDHEN; CDR2 reads SYDVKM.

The V and J genes are TRBV5-1 and TRBJ2-7, with D tentatively TRBD1 (6 bases). CDR3 size: 16 residues. Germline V lookup: CDR1 SGHRS, CDR2 YFSETQ. V was pared by 3 bases and J by 1 base, with 17 bases between. The CDR3 is CASSWGLDSRSYEQYF. The CDR3 region has the DNA TGCGCCAGCAGCTGGGGATTGGACAGCAGATCCTACGAGCAGTACTTC.

The J gene is TRBJ2-5, the V gene TRBV30; D unresolved. The CDR3 is 10 residues long. V was clipped by 6 bases and J by 2 bases, with 4 bases between them. Per the germline V gene, CDR1 is GTSNPN and CDR2 is SVGIG (reference sequence). The CDR3 region has the DNA TGTGCCTGCCGGCAAGAGACCCAGTACTTC. Encoded protein: CACRQETQYF.

A remark on this clone: Other DNA sequences in this specimen translate into the identical CDR3. The rearrangement uses TRBV30 and TRBJ1-5, with no clear D. V gave up 0 bases and J gave up 3 bases, with 6 bases separating them. This CDR3 has 13 residues. The germline gives CDR1 GTSNPN, CDR2 SVGIG (reference sequence). The CDR3 nucleotides read TGTGCCTGGAGTGTACGAAACAATCAGCCCCAGCATTTT. Amino acids: CAWSVRNNQPQHF.

The rearrangement links TRBV18 to TRBJ2-7; tentatively, D is TRBD1 (6 bases). Germline V gives CDR1 KGHSH, CDR2 LQKENI. The CDR3 totals 14 residues. Between the trimmed V and J ends, which lost 5 bases and 6 bases, there was a span of 17 bases. The CDR3 sequence is CASSSSYRDGEQYF. Here the CDR3 DNA reads TGTGCCAGCTCATCATCCTACAGGGATGGCGAGCAGTACTTC.

The rearrangement joins TRBV19 to TRBJ1-1; maybe TRBD1 (5 bases). This CDR3 region has 13 residues. Per germline, CDR1 LNHDA and CDR2 SQIVND (reference sequence). Trimming stripped 6 bases from V and 3 bases from J, with 11 bases between. CDR3 sequence (DNA): TGTGCCAGTAGGACAGACGGATACACTGAAGCTTTCTTT. Translation gives CASRTDGYTEAFF.

The chain is built from TRBV28 and TRBJ1-2; tentative D call: TRBD1 (6 bases). The CDR3 has 14 amino acids. CDR1 and CDR2 from the germline V gene are MDHEN and SYDVKM. V lost 7 bases and J lost 8, with 20 bases in between. Written as DNA, the CDR3 is TGTGCCAGCAAATTGGGAACGGGGGGCGAGGGCTACACCTTC. Its protein is CASKLGTGGEGYTF.

This chain uses TRBV5-1 with TRBJ2-5; 7 nucleotides agree with TRBD1. The length of the CDR3 is 15 residues. With V trimmed by 6 bases and J by 1 base, 9 bases remained unmatched. Germline-derived CDR1 and CDR2 are SGHRS and YFSETQ. CDR3 DNA: TGCGCCAGCACTCGTGGGACAGTAATCCAAGAGACCCAGTACTTC. Translated: CASTRGTVIQETQYF.